This T cell receptor (beta chain) comes out of a study of T cells in Graves' hyperthyroidism and ophthalmopathy. The CDR3 runs to 14 residues. Looked up from germline, CDR1 is KGHSH and CDR2 is LQKENI. It was RNA transcripts that yielded the amplified TCR beta CDR3 regions. RT-PCR in the first round (using the HTBI primer set) targeted the TCR CDR3. TCRdb reprocessed the multiplex PCR reads via MiXCR and lists one record per CDR3 protein. The data show fewer than 900,000 distinct CDR3 sequences, about a sixth seen once. This clonotype was counted between two and nine times. Its antigen remains unidentified. An end of the junction differs from the germline gene, which may be a read error. General study results and limits: For ophthalmopathy, model prediction preceded onset by a median 6.5 months. Most clonotypes that expanded in the thyroid above 0.001 also showed up in blood.

The receptor comes from a man aged 18 to 30 with Graves' hyperthyroidism. The rearrangement links TRBV18 to TRBJ1-1; weak D call: TRBD1 (5 bases). Sequenced material: blood. The CDR3 spells CAGSWGRRNTEAFF. CDR3 DNA: TGTGCCGGCTCCTGGGGACGGCGGAACACTGAAGCTTTCTTT.